This TCR beta chain comes out of a study of CD8 T cells in ankylosing spondylitis. Study-wide points: Disease-linked clones reportedly concentrated significantly in matched ankylosing spondylitis synovial fluid. A number of the motif variants had already been described in reactive arthritis synovial fluid and blood. Ankylosing spondylitis blood seemed to carry a telltale TCR beta motif made of several highly homologous variants.

On this clonotype itself: What it recognizes is unknown.

The CDR3 consists of 15 residues. Germline V lookup: CDR1 SEHNR, CDR2 FQNEAQ (reference sequence). Trimming removed 5 bases at V and 3 bases at J, with 11 bases between. TCRdb re-derived calls from the 5' RACE reads in MiXCR, one entry per CDR3 protein. The profile shows around 540,000 distinct CDR3 sequences, roughly 13% of them singletons. The V gene is TRBV7-9, the J gene TRBJ2-6; D is undetermined. What was sequenced was blood, either unsorted or a sorted T cell fraction (not recorded which). The clonotype comes from a male donor with ankylosing spondylitis. Here the CDR3 reads CASSPPTDGANVLTF. The CDR3 bases are TGTGCCAGCAGCCCGCCGACCGATGGGGCCAACGTCCTGACTTTC.